The clone carrying this T cell receptor beta chain has more than one count but fewer than ten. Its specificity is unknown. This entry comes from a study of identical twins. J was trimmed by 3 bases and V by 0 bases; bases with no gene match: 13. Looked up from germline, CDR1 is DFQATT and CDR2 is SNEGSKA (reference sequence). This CDR3 region has 18 residues. General observations from the study: Excess low generation probability was seen in twin-shared out-of-frame alpha sequences.

Template switching created a universal primer site, and the cDNA included unique molecular identifiers. MiXCR was run by TCRdb on the 5' RACE reads, yielding one entry per CDR3 protein. The data show some 500,000 distinct CDR3 sequences, about 14% seen once. These same records also appear under a second study, on yellow fever vaccine responses in identical twins. That paper states: A vaccine T cell response that seemed partly convergent and partly personalized was reported in twins.

This chain uses TRBV20-1 with TRBJ2-3; 9 bases align to TRBD2. The source material was CD4+ T cells sorted from blood. The clonotype originates from a woman between 18 and 30 years old in good health. CDR3 DNA sequence: TGCAGTGCTAGAGATTTTTTGAGGAGCGGGAGGCGGACAGATACGCAGTATTTT. It is translated as CSARDFLRSGRRTDTQYF.